This TCR beta chain was profiled in a study of blood T cell repertoires in COVID-19. Across the study: Samples of COVID-19 (acute and convalescent) were obtained from the United States, Italy and Spain. Nucleic acid was either cDNA or gDNA, and it came from T cells, B-cell-depleted T cells, or PBMCs.

Authors' data handling: Reference gene primer amplification gave nucleated cell count estimates. The repertoire was sequenced with immunoSEQ multiplex PCR; TCRdb's copy has only in-frame clones and lacks some. V and J calls plus clone size are reproduced from that table; the DNA served to infer D and trimming. The sample lists 50,000 to 70,000 clones; about nine tenths were seen once. V lost 6 bases, J lost 1 base, and 6 bases stayed unmatched. This CDR3 contains 13 residues. Germline CDR1 SQVTM, CDR2 ANQGSEA. This chain links TRBV29-1 with TRBJ2-7; TRBD1 matches 7 bases. The sample was peripheral blood. This TCR was sampled from a woman aged 70-85 years with active COVID-19. The CDR3 DNA reads as TGCAGCGTCACCACCAGGGGGTCCTACGAGCAGTACTTC. Translation gives CSVTTRGSYEQYF.